Below are 24 T cell receptor beta chains sequenced from a single sample in a study of cytomegalovirus exposure and HLA in healthy donors. The PCR made use of 60 Vbeta and 13 Jbeta primers. Only in-frame clones appear in the TCRdb table, and some are missing; sequencing was by immunoSEQ multiplex PCR. The table lists around 170,000 clones, less than 80% of them singletons. The specimen was PBMCs. Every receptor here comes from a woman aged 40 to 49 in good health and CMV-seronegative.

This clone was observed a single time. The chain combines TRBV11-3 with TRBJ2-2; D may be TRBD2 (6 bases). CDR1 is SGHNT and CDR2 is YENEEA in the germline V gene. This CDR3 is 13 amino acids long. V lost 10 bases and J 5 bases, leaving 14 bases between the germline ends. The CDR3 sequence is CATAGFGTGELFF. In DNA, the CDR3 is TGTGCCACGGCGGGGTTCGGGACCGGGGAGCTGTTTTTT.

The CDR3 sequence is CASFGPSGEQYF. As DNA, the CDR3 is TGTGCCAGCTTCGGTCCGTCAGGCGAGCAGTACTTC. This chain connects TRBV6-1 to TRBJ2-7, with D unclear. The CDR3 runs 12 residues. Germline-derived CDR1 and CDR2 are MNHNS and SASEGT. V lost 8 bases and J 6 bases, leaving 14 bases between the germline ends.

Written as DNA, the CDR3 is TGTGCCAGCAGTCCCTTAGCGGGAGGTAGCACAGATACGCAGTATTTT. Translating it yields CASSPLAGGSTDTQYF. The chain uses TRBV6-4 and TRBJ2-3; 10 bases line up with TRBD2. From germline, CDR1 is MRHNA and CDR2 SNTAGT. The CDR3 has 16 amino acids. V dropped 5 bases and J dropped 0; count of bases not matched to a gene: 5.

The chain links TRBV5-1 to TRBJ1-4; 8 bases agree with TRBD1. Germline trimming cut 2 bases from V and 6 bases from J; bases unmatched to any gene: 6. In germline, CDR1 is SGHRS, CDR2 YFSETQ. The CDR3 contains 15 residues. CDR3 region: CASSLEGQGHEKLFF. The CDR3 DNA sequence: TGCGCCAGCAGCTTAGAAGGACAGGGCCATGAAAAACTGTTTTTT. The full variable domain, in which reference TRBV5-1 and TRBJ1-4 provide the parts outside the CDR3, is KAGVTQTPRYLIKTRGQQVTLSCSPISGHRSVSWYQQTPGQGLQFLFEYFSETQRNKGNFPGRFSGRQFSNSRSEMNVSTLELGDSALYLCASSLEGQGHEKLFFGSGTQLSVL.

This clone is a singleton in its sample. One junction end does not reproduce the germline sequence, and a read error may be involved. The CDR3 sequence is CVSSYRAGDVETQYF. CDR3 bases: TGTGTCAGCAGTTACAGGGCGGGAGATGTGGAGACCCAGTACTTC. The gene calls are TRBV6-6 and TRBJ2-5; D might be TRBD2 (7 bases). The CDR3 consists of 15 residues. CDR1 is MNHNY and CDR2 is SVGAGI in the germline V gene (reference sequence).

This sequence joins TRBV14 and TRBJ1-1; a weak D match, TRBD1 (6 bases). Between the trimmed V and J ends, which lost 1 base and 4 bases, there was a span of 13 bases. The CDR3 extends over 15 amino acids. Germline CDR1 and CDR2: SGHDN and FVKESK. The CDR3 coding sequence is TGTGCCAGCAGCCAAGTAGGGGGGGCGGCCACTGAAGCTTTCTTT. Its translation is CASSQVGGAATEAFF. Full variable domain (rest looked up from reference TRBV14 and TRBJ1-1): EAGVTQFPSHSVIEKGQTVTLRCDPISGHDNLYWYRRVMGKEIKFLLHFVKESKQDESGMPNNRFLAERTGGTYSTLKVQPAELEDSGVYFCASSQVGGAATEAFFGQGTRLTVV.

This clone showed up just a few times. The genes are TRBV30 and TRBJ2-1; TRBD1 might be the D (5 bases). Trimming took off 3 bases at V and 0 bases at J, with 15 bases between the two ends. The CDR3 consists of 16 residues. The germline CDR1 and CDR2 sequences are GTSNPN and SVGIG (reference sequence). DNA of the CDR3: TGTGCCTGGAGAACTGGGGCTTTCCTCTCCTACAATGAGCAGTTCTTC. Translating it yields CAWRTGAFLSYNEQFF.

The V call is TRBV7-8, the J call TRBJ2-7, with 8 bases identical to TRBD2. Germline lookup yields CDR1 SGHVS and CDR2 FQNEAQ. This CDR3 is 16 amino acids long. V shed 5 bases and J 0 bases; nucleotides not matched to a gene: 9. Here the CDR3 reads CASSPLAGPYSYEQYF. The CDR3 coding sequence is TGTGCCAGCAGCCCCTTAGCGGGACCTTACTCCTACGAGCAGTACTTC.

This clone was detected once. The chain uses TRBV6-5 and TRBJ2-1; possible D gene TRBD2, 7 bases. Germline CDR1 reads MNHEY; CDR2 reads SVGAGI. V dropped 6 bases and J dropped 8 bases, with 20 bases sitting between them. The CDR3 consists of 15 residues. The CDR3 sequence is CASRSWGGVMDEQFF. The CDR3, as DNA: TGTGCCAGCAGAAGTTGGGGGGGCGTAATGGATGAGCAGTTCTTC.

The rearrangement joins TRBV19 to TRBJ1-5; TRBD1 aligns across 7 bases. Unmatched junction bases numbered 9, after V lost 4 bases and J lost 0 bases. The CDR3 has 17 amino acids. The V gene's germline CDR1 is LNHDA and CDR2 SQIVND (reference sequence). For the CDR3, the DNA is TGTGCCAGTAGTACGGGGACAGATTCCTATAGCAATCAGCCCCAGCATTTT. Residues: CASSTGTDSYSNQPQHF.

This clone occurred a few times. The V call is TRBV10-3, the J call TRBJ1-6; tentatively, D is TRBD1 (5 bases). The germline V gene has CDR1 ENHRY and CDR2 SYGVKD. Trimming removed 6 bases from V and 7 bases from J, with 13 bases in between. This CDR3 is 14 amino acids long. CDR3 bases: TGTGCCATCAGCTCGGCAGGGTCGAATTCACCCCTCCACTTT. Amino acid sequence: CAISSAGSNSPLHF.

The V and J genes are TRBV5-1 and TRBJ2-1; D might be TRBD2 (6 bases). With 2 bases removed from V and 0 bases from J, the gap between germline ends came to 12 bases. This CDR3 is built from 16 residues. Germline loops: CDR1 SGHRS, CDR2 YFSETQ. The CDR3, as DNA: TGCGCCAGCAGCTTCGCGGGACTGAGCTCCTACAATGAGCAGTTCTTC. Its protein product is CASSFAGLSSYNEQFF.

J is TRBJ2-5 and V is TRBV10-2; 12 positions agree with TRBD2. The length of the CDR3 is 14 residues. V dropped 9 bases and J dropped 2; count of bases not matched to a gene: 4. Per the germline V gene, CDR1 is WSHSY and CDR2 is SAAADI. The CDR3: CASTLAGGQETQYF. CDR3 bases: TGCGCCAGTACACTAGCGGGGGGACAAGAGACCCAGTACTTC.

This sequence joins TRBV27 and TRBJ2-5; 9 nucleotides line up with TRBD2. The better agreement between TRBJ2-7 and the DNA end casts doubt on the J call. Germline V gene sequence: CDR1 MNHEY, CDR2 SMNVEV (reference sequence). This CDR3 has 15 amino acids. In nucleotides, the CDR3 is TGTGCCAGCAGTTTACTAGCGGGGAGTAGGGGCGAGCAGTACTTC. Protein product: CASSLLAGSRGEQYF.

CDR3 DNA sequence: TGCGCCAGCAGCTTGGCTGGTTCAGGTAACACTGAAGCTTTCTTT. This codes for CASSLAGSGNTEAFF. The rearrangement links TRBV5-1 to TRBJ1-1; D is ambiguous. Trimming stripped 0 bases from V and 2 bases from J, with 11 bases between. CDR1 is SGHRS, CDR2 YFSETQ, per germline. CDR3 size: 15 residues.

V is TRBV6-1 and J is TRBJ2-3, with TRBD2 matching 7 bases. J gave up 8 bases and V 3 bases, and 2 bases lay outside the gene matches. This CDR3 is 12 amino acids long. Germline CDR1 reads MNHNS; CDR2 reads SASEGT. The CDR3: CASSDPSGTQYF. CDR3 sequence (DNA): TGTGCCAGCAGTGATCCTAGCGGTACGCAGTATTTT.

About this clone: The identical CDR3 is also encoded by other nucleotide sequences in the sample. The chain links TRBV5-1 to TRBJ2-7; D gene ambiguous. Trimming removed 0 bases at V and 2 bases at J, with 9 bases between. CDR1 and CDR2 from the germline V gene are SGHRS and YFSETQ. The CDR3 length is 14 residues. CDR3 amino acids: CASSLVGGTYEQYF. For the CDR3, the DNA is TGCGCCAGCAGCTTGGTAGGCGGTACCTACGAGCAGTACTTC.

This clone was seen only a few times. The rearrangement joins TRBV7-8 to TRBJ2-1, with 7 bases fitting TRBD2. This CDR3 spans 13 amino acids. The germline CDR1 and CDR2 sequences are SGHVS and FQNEAQ. The junction had 0 bases not matched to a gene; V was cut back by 0 bases and J by 7 bases. The CDR3, as DNA: TGTGCCAGCAGCTTAGCGGGGGGGAATGAGCAGTTCTTC. As protein: CASSLAGGNEQFF.

The gene calls are TRBV6-5 and TRBJ1-5, with D possibly matching TRBD1 (6 bases). With 5 bases removed from V and 3 bases from J, the gap between germline ends came to 11 bases. The germline CDR1 and CDR2 sequences are MNHEY and SVGAGI. This CDR3 has 14 residues. CDR3 loop: CASSDTGINQPQHF. In DNA, the CDR3 is TGTGCCAGCAGTGATACAGGGATCAATCAGCCCCAGCATTTT.

V gene TRBV25-1 combines with J gene TRBJ2-5, with 7 bases identical to TRBD1. The CDR3 contains 16 residues. Trimming at V came to 4 bases and at J to 3 bases, leaving 11 bases not matched to a gene. Germline CDR1 is MGHDK and CDR2 is SYGVNS. CDR3 sequence: CASSAWTGVREETQYF. The CDR3 bases are TGTGCCAGCAGTGCATGGACAGGCGTTCGGGAAGAGACCCAGTACTTC. Complete variable domain (other parts from reference TRBV25-1 and TRBJ2-5): EADIYQTPRYLVIGTGKKITLECSQTMGHDKMYWYQQDPGMELHLIHYSYGVNSTEKGDLSSESTVSRIRTEHFPLTLESARPSHTSQYLCASSAWTGVREETQYFGPGTRLLVL.

The rearrangement uses TRBV5-1 and TRBJ1-1; D gene unclear. Germline CDR1 reads SGHRS; CDR2 reads YFSETQ. The CDR3 runs to 14 residues. V was trimmed by 3 bases and J by 7 bases, leaving 16 bases between them. This CDR3 is CASSSTGIFCEAFF. The CDR3 DNA follows: TGCGCCAGCAGCTCTACCGGGATATTTTGTGAAGCTTTCTTT.

The rearrangement joins TRBV25-1 to TRBJ2-7; a possible D gene is TRBD2 (7 bases). The germline V gene encodes CDR1 MGHDK and CDR2 SYGVNS. Trimming removed 4 bases from V and 2 bases from J, with 24 bases in between. The CDR3 loop spans 18 amino acids. In DNA form, the CDR3 reads TGTGCCAGCAGTGGAATCTCTGGGGGGGGCGGGGATACCTACGAGCAGTACTTC. It is translated as CASSGISGGGGDTYEQYF.

This clone was seen more than once but under ten times. The J gene is TRBJ1-5, the V gene TRBV2; D is possibly TRBD1 (6 bases). Trimming stripped 6 bases from V and 3 bases from J, with 15 bases between. Looked up from germline, CDR1 is SNHLY and CDR2 is FYNNEI. The CDR3 sequence is 15 residues long. CDR3 sequence: CASREEQGYNQPQHF. Here the CDR3 DNA reads TGTGCCAGCAGGGAGGAACAGGGATACAATCAGCCCCAGCATTTT.

In its sample, this clone was seen once. This chain links TRBV5-3 with TRBJ1-2; 8 bases match TRBD1. TRBV5-3 is placed among ORFs of uncertain function. J lost 8 bases, V lost 4 bases, and 10 bases had no gene match. The CDR3 runs 14 residues. The CDR3 DNA is TGTGCCAGAAGCCTATCACAGGGGGTCGGGGGCTACACCTTC. Translation: CARSLSQGVGGYTF.